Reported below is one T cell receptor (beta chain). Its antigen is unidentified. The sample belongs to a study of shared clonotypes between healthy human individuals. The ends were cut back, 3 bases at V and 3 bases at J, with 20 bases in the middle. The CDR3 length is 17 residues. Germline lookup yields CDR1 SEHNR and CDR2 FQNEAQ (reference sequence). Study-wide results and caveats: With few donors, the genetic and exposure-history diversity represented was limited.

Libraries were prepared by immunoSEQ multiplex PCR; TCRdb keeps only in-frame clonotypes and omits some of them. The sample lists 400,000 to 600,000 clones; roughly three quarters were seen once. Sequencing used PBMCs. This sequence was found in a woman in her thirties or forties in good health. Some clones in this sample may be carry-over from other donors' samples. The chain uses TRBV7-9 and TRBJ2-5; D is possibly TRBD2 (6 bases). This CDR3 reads CASSFRFVREEEETQYF. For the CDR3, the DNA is TGTGCCAGCAGCTTCCGATTTGTGAGGGAGGAAGAAGAGACCCAGTACTTC.